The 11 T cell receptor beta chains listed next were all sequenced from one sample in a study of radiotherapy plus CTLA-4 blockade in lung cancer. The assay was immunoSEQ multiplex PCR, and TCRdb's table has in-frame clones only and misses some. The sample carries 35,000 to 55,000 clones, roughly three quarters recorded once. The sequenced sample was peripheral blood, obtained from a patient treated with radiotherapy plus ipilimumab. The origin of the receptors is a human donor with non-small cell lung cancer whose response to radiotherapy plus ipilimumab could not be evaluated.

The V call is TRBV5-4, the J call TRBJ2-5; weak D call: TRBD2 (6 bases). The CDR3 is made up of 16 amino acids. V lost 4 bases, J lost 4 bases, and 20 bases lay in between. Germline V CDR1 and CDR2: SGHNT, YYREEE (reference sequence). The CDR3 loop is CASSPMTGVRRETQYF. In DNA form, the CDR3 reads TGTGCCAGCAGCCCGATGACGGGGGTGAGGCGAGAGACCCAGTACTTC.

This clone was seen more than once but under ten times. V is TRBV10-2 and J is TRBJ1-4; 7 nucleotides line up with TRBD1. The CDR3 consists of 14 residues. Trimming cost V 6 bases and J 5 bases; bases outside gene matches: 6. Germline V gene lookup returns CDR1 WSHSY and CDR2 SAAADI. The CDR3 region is CASSQGGENEKLFF. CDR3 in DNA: TGCGCCAGCAGCCAGGGGGGAGAAAATGAAAAACTGTTTTTT.

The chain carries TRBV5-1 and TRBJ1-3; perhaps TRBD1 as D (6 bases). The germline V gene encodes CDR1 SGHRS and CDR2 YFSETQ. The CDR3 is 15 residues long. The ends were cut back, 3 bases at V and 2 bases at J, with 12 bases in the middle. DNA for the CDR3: TGCGCCAGCAGCTCTCCCGGGACACCTGGAAACACCATATATTTT. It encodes CASSSPGTPGNTIYF.

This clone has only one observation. In DNA form, the CDR3 reads TGCGCCAGCAGCCACCGCGGGTCCAGCGGGGTGGACAATGAGCAGTTCTTC. Amino acids: CASSHRGSSGVDNEQFF. This chain links TRBV4-3 with TRBJ2-1, with 7 bases matching TRBD2. The CDR3 has 17 amino acids. The J segment lost 5 bases and the V segment lost 3 bases, leaving 13 bases of the junction unmatched. Germline values: CDR1 LGHNA, CDR2 YSLEER.

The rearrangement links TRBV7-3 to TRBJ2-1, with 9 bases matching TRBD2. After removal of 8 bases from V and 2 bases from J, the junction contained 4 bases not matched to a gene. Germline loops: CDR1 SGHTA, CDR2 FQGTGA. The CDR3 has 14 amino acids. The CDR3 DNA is TGTGCCAGCGCCAGCGGGGGGACCTACAATGAGCAGTTCTTC. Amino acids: CASASGGTYNEQFF.

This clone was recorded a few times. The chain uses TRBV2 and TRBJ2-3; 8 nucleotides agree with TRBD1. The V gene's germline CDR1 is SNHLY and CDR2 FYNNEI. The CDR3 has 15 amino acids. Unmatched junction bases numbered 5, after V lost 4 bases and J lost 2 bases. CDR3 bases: TGTGCCAGCAGTGGCCGGGACAGGTACACAGATACGCAGTATTTT. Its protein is CASSGRDRYTDTQYF.

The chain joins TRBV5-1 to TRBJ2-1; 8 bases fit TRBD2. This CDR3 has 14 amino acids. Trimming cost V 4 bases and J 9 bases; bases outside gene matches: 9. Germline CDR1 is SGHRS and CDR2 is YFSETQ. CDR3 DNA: TGCGCCAGCAGCCCCCTCACGGGAGGGGGTGAGCAGTTCTTC. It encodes CASSPLTGGGEQFF.

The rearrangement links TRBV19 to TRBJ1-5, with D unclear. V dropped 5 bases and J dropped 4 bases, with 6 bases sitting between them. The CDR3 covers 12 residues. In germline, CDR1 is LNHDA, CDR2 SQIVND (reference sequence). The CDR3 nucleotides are TGTGCCAGTAGTCTACCGAATCAGCCCCAGCATTTT. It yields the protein CASSLPNQPQHF.

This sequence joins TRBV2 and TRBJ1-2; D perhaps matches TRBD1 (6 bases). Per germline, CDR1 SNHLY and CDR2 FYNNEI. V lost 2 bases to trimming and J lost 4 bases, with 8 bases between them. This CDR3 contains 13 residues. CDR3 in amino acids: CASSERQVYGYTF. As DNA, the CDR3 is TGTGCCAGCAGTGAAAGACAGGTCTATGGCTACACCTTC.

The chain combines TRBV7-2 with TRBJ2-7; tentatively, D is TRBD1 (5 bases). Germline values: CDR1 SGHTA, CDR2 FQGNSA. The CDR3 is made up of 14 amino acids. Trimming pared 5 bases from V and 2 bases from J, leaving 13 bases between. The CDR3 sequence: CASSPPWGTYEQYF. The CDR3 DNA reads TGTGCCAGCAGCCCACCTTGGGGCACCTACGAGCAGTACTTC.

The CDR3 region is CASSLVYPGQVGNTEAFF. As DNA, the CDR3 is TGTGCCAGCAGCTTAGTTTACCCGGGACAGGTCGGGAACACTGAAGCTTTCTTT. The chain is built from TRBV7-2 and TRBJ1-1; 8 positions match TRBD1. Germline CDR1 and CDR2: SGHTA and FQGNSA. The CDR3 is 18 residues long. Trimming at V came to 1 base and at J to 1 base, leaving 11 bases not matched to a gene.